This T cell receptor beta chain was sequenced for a study of cytomegalovirus exposure and HLA in healthy donors. The CDR3 has 13 amino acids. V was pared by 3 bases and J by 4 bases, with 1 base of the junction left unmatched. The germline CDR1 and CDR2 sequences are SEHNR and FQNEAQ (reference sequence). 13 Jbeta primers and 60 Vbeta primers were used for the PCR. TCRdb keeps only in-frame clones here, not all; method: immunoSEQ multiplex PCR. In the table there are 150,000 to 200,000 clones, 85% to 90% of which are singletons. This chain uses TRBV7-9 with TRBJ1-2; 8 nucleotides line up with TRBD1. Sequenced: PBMCs. This sequence originates from a woman aged 18-29 years in good health and CMV-seronegative. This chain's CDR3 is CASSLDRVYGYTF. DNA for the CDR3: TGTGCCAGCAGCTTGGACAGGGTCTATGGCTACACCTTC.